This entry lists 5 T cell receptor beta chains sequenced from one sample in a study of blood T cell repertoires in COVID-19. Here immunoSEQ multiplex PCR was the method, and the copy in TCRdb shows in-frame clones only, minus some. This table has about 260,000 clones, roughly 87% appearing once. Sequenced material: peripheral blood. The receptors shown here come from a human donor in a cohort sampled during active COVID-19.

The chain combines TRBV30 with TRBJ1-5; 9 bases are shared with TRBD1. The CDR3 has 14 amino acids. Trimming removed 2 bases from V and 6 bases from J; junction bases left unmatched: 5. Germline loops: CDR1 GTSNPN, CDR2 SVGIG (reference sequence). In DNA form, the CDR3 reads TGTGCCTGGAGTCCGGGACAGGGAGGTCAGCCCCAGCATTTT. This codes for CAWSPGQGGQPQHF.

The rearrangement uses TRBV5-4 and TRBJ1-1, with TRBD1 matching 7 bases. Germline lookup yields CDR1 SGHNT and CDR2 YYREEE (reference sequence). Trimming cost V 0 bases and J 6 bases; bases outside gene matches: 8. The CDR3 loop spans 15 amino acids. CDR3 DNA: TGTGCCAGCAGCTTGGGGGGGACAGTACTACCTGAAGCTTTCTTT. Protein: CASSLGGTVLPEAFF. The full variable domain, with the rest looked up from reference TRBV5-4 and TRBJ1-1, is ETGVTQSPTHLIKTRGQQVTLRCSSQSGHNTVSWYQQALGQGPQFIFQYYREEENGRGNFPPRFSGLQFPNYSSELNVNALELDDSALYLCASSLGGTVLPEAFFGQGTRLTVV.

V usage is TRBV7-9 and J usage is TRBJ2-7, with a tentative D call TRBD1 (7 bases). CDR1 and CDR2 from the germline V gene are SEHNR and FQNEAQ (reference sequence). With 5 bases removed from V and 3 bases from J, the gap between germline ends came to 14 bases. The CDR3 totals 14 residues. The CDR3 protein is CASSRLQGGYEQYF. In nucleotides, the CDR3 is TGTGCCAGCAGCCGATTGCAGGGGGGCTACGAGCAGTACTTC.

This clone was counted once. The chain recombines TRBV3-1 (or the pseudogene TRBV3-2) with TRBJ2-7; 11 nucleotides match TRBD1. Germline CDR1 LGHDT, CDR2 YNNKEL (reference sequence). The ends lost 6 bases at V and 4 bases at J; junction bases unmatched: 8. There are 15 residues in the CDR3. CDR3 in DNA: TGTGCCAGCAGACTGACCGGGACAGGGGGGTACGAGCAGTACTTC. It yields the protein CASRLTGTGGYEQYF.

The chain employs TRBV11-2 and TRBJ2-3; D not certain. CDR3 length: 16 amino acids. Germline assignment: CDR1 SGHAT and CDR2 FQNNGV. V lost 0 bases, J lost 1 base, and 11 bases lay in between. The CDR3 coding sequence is TGTGCCAGCAGCTTAGAAGGAAGCGTCGGCACAGATACGCAGTATTTT. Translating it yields CASSLEGSVGTDTQYF.